These 15 T cell receptor beta chains were all obtained from the same sample, sequenced in a study of blood T cell repertoires in COVID-19. Libraries were prepared by immunoSEQ multiplex PCR; TCRdb keeps only in-frame clonotypes and omits some of them. The sample yields 100,000 to 150,000 clones, roughly 72% seen once. The specimen sequenced was peripheral blood. All receptors derive from a man aged 55 to 70 with acute or convalescent COVID-19.

V gene TRBV11-3 combines with J gene TRBJ2-3, with 7 bases lining up with TRBD2. Per germline, CDR1 SGHNT and CDR2 YENEEA. V trimming: 5 bases; J trimming: 4 bases; junction bases outside the gene matches: 9. The CDR3 runs to 15 residues. The CDR3 sequence is CASSPGLDSPDTQYF. In DNA form, the CDR3 reads TGTGCCAGCAGCCCTGGACTAGACTCGCCAGATACGCAGTATTTT.

The chain joins TRBV6-6 to TRBJ1-3, with D possibly being TRBD1 (5 bases). The CDR3 extends over 16 amino acids. Per germline, CDR1 MNHNY and CDR2 SVGAGI (reference sequence). The V end lost 2 bases, the J end lost 0 bases, and 11 bases lay between the germline ends. The CDR3 coding sequence is TGTGCCAGCAGTTACGGGGGGTCCTTCTCTGGAAACACCATATATTTT. Translated, it gives CASSYGGSFSGNTIYF.

The V gene is TRBV9, the J gene TRBJ2-1; 10 nucleotides line up with TRBD2. J gave up 8 bases and V 3 bases, and 14 bases lay outside the gene matches. Germline CDR1 and CDR2: SGDLS and YYNGEE. CDR3 length: 17 amino acids. This CDR3 reads CASSGRLAGAYWYEQFF. The CDR3 DNA reads as TGTGCCAGCAGCGGACGACTAGCGGGCGCGTATTGGTATGAGCAGTTCTTC. Supplemented by reference TRBV9 and TRBJ2-1, the full variable domain reads DSGVTQTPKHLITATGQRVTLRCSPRSGDLSVYWYQQSLDQGLQFLIQYYNGEERAKGNILERFSAQQFPDLHSELNLSSLELGDSALYFCASSGRLAGAYWYEQFFGPGTRLTVL.

This clone was detected a few times. This sequence joins TRBV5-1 and TRBJ1-6; 7 positions agree with TRBD1. Germline V gene lookup returns CDR1 SGHRS and CDR2 YFSETQ. After removal of 3 bases from V and 6 bases from J, the junction contained 15 bases not matched to a gene. The CDR3 runs 18 residues. CDR3 sequence: CASSSYPVTGAANSPLHF. As DNA, the CDR3 is TGCGCCAGCAGCTCCTACCCCGTTACAGGGGCGGCTAATTCACCCCTCCACTTT. Full variable domain (missing parts from reference TRBV5-1 and TRBJ1-6): KAGVTQTPRYLIKTRGQQVTLSCSPISGHRSVSWYQQTPGQGLQFLFEYFSETQRNKGNFPGRFSGRQFSNSRSEMNVSTLELGDSALYLCASSSYPVTGAANSPLHFGNGTRLTVT.

The CDR3 spells CASGPTTTGGSGANVLTF. The CDR3 DNA reads TGTGCCAGCGGGCCCACAACAACAGGGGGCTCTGGGGCCAACGTCCTGACTTTC. The V call is TRBV11-2, the J call TRBJ2-6; 8 nucleotides agree with TRBD1. Unmatched junction bases numbered 12, after V lost 8 bases and J lost 0 bases. CDR1 and CDR2 (germline): SGHAT, FQNNGV. The CDR3 runs 18 residues.

Comment on this clone: This sample includes further DNA sequences coding for the same CDR3. The chain has TRBV11-2 and TRBJ1-2; TRBD1 matches at 7 bases. This CDR3 contains 14 residues. The junction had 2 bases not matched to a gene; V was cut back by 1 base and J by 3 bases. From germline, CDR1 is SGHAT and CDR2 FQNNGV. This chain's CDR3 is CASSLGQGDYGYTF. For the CDR3, the DNA is TGTGCCAGCAGCTTAGGACAGGGTGACTATGGCTACACCTTC.

The rearrangement uses TRBV30 and TRBJ1-2, with 7 bases aligning to TRBD1. Germline V gene lookup returns CDR1 GTSNPN and CDR2 SVGIG (reference sequence). V was pared by 1 base and J by 1 base, with 9 bases of the junction left unmatched. The CDR3 has 16 residues. This CDR3 reads CAWSDPRTGFNYGYTF. Here the CDR3 DNA reads TGTGCCTGGAGTGACCCTCGGACAGGATTTAACTATGGCTACACCTTC.

This clone was observed a handful of times. The rearrangement joins TRBV4-1 to TRBJ2-1; 9 bases fit TRBD2. The CDR3 covers 15 residues. J was trimmed by 2 bases and V by 3 bases; bases with no gene match: 2. Germline values: CDR1 MGHRA, CDR2 YSYEKL. The CDR3 sequence: CASSQGLATYNEQFF. The DNA of the CDR3 is TGCGCCAGCAGCCAGGGACTAGCTACCTACAATGAGCAGTTCTTC.

This clone was seen only once. The chain is built from TRBV4-2 and TRBJ1-1; 10 nucleotides line up with TRBD1. The CDR3 is 15 residues long. The J segment lost 5 bases and the V segment lost 3 bases, leaving 6 bases of the junction unmatched. Germline CDR1 LGHNA, CDR2 YNFKEQ. CDR3 sequence: CASSQGQGTETEAFF. The DNA for the CDR3 is TGTGCCAGCAGCCAGGGACAGGGGACGGAAACTGAAGCTTTCTTT.

The gene calls are TRBV5-1 and TRBJ1-1, with 7 bases that match TRBD1. The CDR3 extends over 16 amino acids. Trimming took 2 bases from V and 0 from J; bases not matched to a gene: 7. CDR1 and CDR2 from the germline V gene are SGHRS and YFSETQ. The CDR3 reads CASSLRGPRMNTEAFF. DNA for the CDR3: TGCGCCAGCAGCTTAAGGGGGCCAAGGATGAACACTGAAGCTTTCTTT.

This clone was seen only a few times. The V and J genes are TRBV6-5 and TRBJ2-1, with 9 bases that match TRBD1. This CDR3 comprises 15 residues. Germline values: CDR1 MNHEY, CDR2 SVGAGI. The ends lost 0 bases at V and 7 bases at J; junction bases unmatched: 4. In nucleotides, the CDR3 is TGTGCCAGCAGTTACTCACAGGGGGCCCGGAATGAGCAGTTCTTC. Protein: CASSYSQGARNEQFF.

Only a few counts were recorded for this clone. The chain is built from TRBV13 and TRBJ1-2; tentative D call: TRBD1 (6 bases). This CDR3 has 12 amino acids. Germline CDR1 is PRHDT and CDR2 is FYEKMQ (reference sequence). V was cut by 5 bases and J by 4 bases, with 8 bases left in between. The CDR3: CASSQGFYGYTF. CDR3 nucleotides: TGTGCCAGCAGCCAGGGGTTCTATGGCTACACCTTC.

In this sample, this clone turned up many times. The chain employs TRBV6-2 or TRBV6-3 and TRBJ1-2; D gene uncertain. Germline assignment: CDR1 MNHEY and CDR2 SVGEGT. CDR3 size: 15 residues. V was shortened by 6 bases and J by 4 bases, with 18 bases between the two germline ends. As DNA, the CDR3 is TGTGCCAGCAGCCCCGCGGGCGGCACTCCCTATGGCTACACCTTC. It is translated as CASSPAGGTPYGYTF.

V is TRBV5-6 and J is TRBJ1-6; TRBD1 might be the D (6 bases). From germline, CDR1 is SGHDT and CDR2 YYEEEE. Deletions cut 4 bases from V and 6 bases from J, with 14 bases between. The CDR3 totals 15 residues. As DNA, the CDR3 is TGTGCCAGCAGCCCACTGACAGGAGGTAATTCACCCCTCCACTTT. It yields the protein CASSPLTGGNSPLHF.

The chain combines TRBV7-3 with TRBJ2-3; TRBD2 might be the D (5 bases). Germline loops: CDR1 SGHTA, CDR2 FQGTGA. V was trimmed by 3 bases and J by 0 bases, leaving 13 bases between them. CDR3 length: 16 amino acids. The CDR3 spells CASSLSDWRSTDTQYF. CDR3 coding DNA: TGTGCCAGCAGCTTGTCGGACTGGCGAAGCACAGATACGCAGTATTTT.